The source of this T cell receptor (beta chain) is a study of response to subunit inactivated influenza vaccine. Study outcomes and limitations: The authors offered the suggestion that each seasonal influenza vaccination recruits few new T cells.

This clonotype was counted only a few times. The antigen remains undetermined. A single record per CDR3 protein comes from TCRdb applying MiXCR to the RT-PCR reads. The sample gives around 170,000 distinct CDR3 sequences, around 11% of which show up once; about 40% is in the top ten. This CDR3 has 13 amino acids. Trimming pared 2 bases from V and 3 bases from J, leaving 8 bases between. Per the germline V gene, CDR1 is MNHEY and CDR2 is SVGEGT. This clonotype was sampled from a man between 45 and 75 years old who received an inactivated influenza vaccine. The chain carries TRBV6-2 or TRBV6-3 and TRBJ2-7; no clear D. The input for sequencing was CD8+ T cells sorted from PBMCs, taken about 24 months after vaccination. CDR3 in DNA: TGTGCCAGCAGTTACCGACAAAACTACGAGCAGTACTTC. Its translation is CASSYRQNYEQYF.